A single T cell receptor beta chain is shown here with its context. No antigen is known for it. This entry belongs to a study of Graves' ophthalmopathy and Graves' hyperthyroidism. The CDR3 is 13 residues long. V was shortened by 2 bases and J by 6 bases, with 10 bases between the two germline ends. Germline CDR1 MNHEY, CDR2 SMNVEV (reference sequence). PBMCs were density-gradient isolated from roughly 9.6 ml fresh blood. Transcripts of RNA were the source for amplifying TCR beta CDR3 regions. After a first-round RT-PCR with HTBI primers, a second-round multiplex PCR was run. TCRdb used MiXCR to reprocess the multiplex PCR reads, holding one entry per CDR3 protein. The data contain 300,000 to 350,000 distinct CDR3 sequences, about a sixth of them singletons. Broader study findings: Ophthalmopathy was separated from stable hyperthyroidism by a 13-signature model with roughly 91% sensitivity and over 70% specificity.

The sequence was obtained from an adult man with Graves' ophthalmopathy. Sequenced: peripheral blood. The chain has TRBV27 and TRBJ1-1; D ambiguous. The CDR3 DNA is TGTGCCAGCAGTTTACGGAAGTACTCTGAAGCTTTCTTT. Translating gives CASSLRKYSEAFF.